This TCR beta chain was identified in a study of T cell responses to AZD1222 COVID-19 vaccine. Clones were read by immunoSEQ multiplex PCR, and TCRdb kept only the in-frame ones, dropping some. This sample yields around 180,000 clones, of which approximately 94% are seen a single time; about 9.3% belongs to the top ten. CDR1 is MNHEY and CDR2 is SMNVEV in the germline V gene (reference sequence). Trimming took 2 bases from V and 1 from J, leaving 8 bases between them. CDR3 length: 15 residues. This clonotype originated in an adult in good health. The specimen comprised peripheral blood, sampled on day 0 of AZD1222 vaccination. The chain combines TRBV27 with TRBJ2-2; weak D call: TRBD2 (6 bases). The CDR3 DNA reads as TGTGCCAGCAGTTTAGCTAGCGTGAACACCGGGGAGCTGTTTTTT. As protein: CASSLASVNTGELFF.